The 27 T cell receptor beta chains reported below all come from one sample, sequenced in a study of blood T cell repertoires in COVID-19. This table comes from immunoSEQ multiplex PCR, and its TCRdb copy is limited to in-frame clones, with some not included. The repertoire includes approximately 88,000 clones, more than 75% of them detected once, and about 20% sits in the top ten. The sequenced sample was peripheral blood. These receptor sequences come from a woman older than 75 with active or convalescent COVID-19.

This clone was detected only a few times. This chain uses TRBV11-2 with TRBJ2-7; perhaps TRBD1 as D (7 bases). Trimming shortened V by 0 bases and J by 2 bases, and 14 bases separated the two germline ends. This CDR3 has 16 amino acids. Looked up from germline, CDR1 is SGHAT and CDR2 is FQNNGV. The CDR3 DNA reads TGTGCCAGCAGCTTAGATGCAGGGGGAGGCACCTACGAGCAGTACTTC. This translates into CASSLDAGGGTYEQYF.

The V gene is TRBV5-6, the J gene TRBJ1-2, with D hard to call. The V and J ends lost 0 bases and 1 base respectively, with 19 bases between them. The CDR3 spans 18 residues. Germline V lookup: CDR1 SGHDT, CDR2 YYEEEE. The CDR3 DNA is TGTGCCAGCAGCTTGGGGGAGTTGAGGATCAGTCTTAACTATGGCTACACCTTC. Translation gives CASSLGELRISLNYGYTF.

The V call is TRBV28, the J call TRBJ1-1; the D gene is possibly TRBD1 (6 bases). The CDR3 extends over 15 amino acids. V was cut by 1 base and J by 5 bases, with 14 bases left in between. From germline, CDR1 is MDHEN and CDR2 SYDVKM. CDR3 sequence (DNA): TGTGCCAGCAGTTTATTAAAGGGCCAGGGGACTGAAGCTTTCTTT. Translation: CASSLLKGQGTEAFF.

The J gene is TRBJ2-1, the V gene TRBV6-5, with 7 bases lining up with TRBD2. This CDR3 comprises 15 residues. V lost 0 bases to trimming and J lost 3 bases; unmatched junction nucleotides: 2. Germline CDR1 and CDR2: MNHEY and SVGAGI. Here the CDR3 reads CASSYSGTNYNEQFF. CDR3 nucleotide sequence: TGTGCCAGCAGTTACTCTGGGACTAACTACAATGAGCAGTTCTTC.

V and J are TRBV7-2 and TRBJ2-3; no reliable D call. The germline V gene encodes CDR1 SGHTA and CDR2 FQGNSA. Trimming took off 5 bases at V and 2 bases at J, with 17 bases between the two ends. This CDR3 has 16 amino acids. The CDR3 is CASSLTPGAYTDTQYF. CDR3 DNA: TGTGCCAGCAGCCTCACCCCCGGAGCTTACACAGATACGCAGTATTTT. The variable domain in full, with the rest retrieved from reference TRBV7-2 and TRBJ2-3, is GAGVSQSPSNKVTEKGKDVELRCDPISGHTALYWYRQSLGQGLEFLIYFQGNSAPDKSGLPSDRFSAERTGGSVSTLTIQRTQQEDSAVYLCASSLTPGAYTDTQYFGPGTRLTVL.

The chain carries TRBV2 and TRBJ2-4; 7 positions agree with TRBD2. Looked up from germline, CDR1 is SNHLY and CDR2 is FYNNEI. The CDR3 runs to 15 residues. The V and J ends lost 5 bases and 6 bases, in that order; junction bases with no gene match: 10. CDR3 DNA sequence: TGTGCCAGCAGTAACTTCATGGGGGGGAGAAACATTCAGTACTTC. Protein product: CASSNFMGGRNIQYF.

This clone was found a few times. The chain links TRBV19 to TRBJ1-5; maybe TRBD1 (6 bases). Trimming removed 3 bases from V and 2 bases from J, with 14 bases in between. The CDR3 length is 16 residues. Germline V CDR1 and CDR2: LNHDA, SQIVND (reference sequence). The DNA for the CDR3 is TGTGCCAGTAGTATTCGCGGGGGGGCAGGCAATCAGCCCCAGCATTTT. Protein product: CASSIRGGAGNQPQHF.

This rearrangement joins TRBV19 to TRBJ1-2; no definite D call. Trimming pared 4 bases from V and 8 bases from J, leaving 11 bases between. The V gene's germline CDR1 is LNHDA and CDR2 SQIVND (reference sequence). This CDR3 region has 12 residues. Written as DNA, the CDR3 is TGTGCCAGTAGTAGTCGCGGGTACGGCTACACCTTC. Its translation: CASSSRGYGYTF.

This clone was seen just once. This rearrangement joins TRBV5-1 to TRBJ2-5, with 7 nucleotides matching TRBD1. CDR1 SGHRS and CDR2 YFSETQ come from the germline V gene. This CDR3 region has 13 residues. V gave up 6 bases and J gave up 4 bases; unmatched junction bases: 6. The CDR3 sequence is CASIRDRGETQYF. CDR3 nucleotide sequence: TGCGCCAGCATCAGGGACAGAGGAGAGACCCAGTACTTC.

The CDR3 coding sequence is TGTGCCAGCAGCTTAGAGGACAGTCTGAATGAAAAACTGTTTTTT. It specifies CASSLEDSLNEKLFF. The chain joins TRBV7-8 to TRBJ1-4; D may be TRBD1 (6 bases). Germline CDR1 SGHVS, CDR2 FQNEAQ. V lost 1 base, J lost 5 bases, and 11 bases lay in between. The CDR3 has 15 amino acids.

This clone was counted only a few times. The chain links TRBV11-2 to TRBJ2-7; D is possibly TRBD1 (6 bases). V dropped 3 bases and J dropped 5 bases, with 8 bases sitting between them. Germline V gene sequence: CDR1 SGHAT, CDR2 FQNNGV. The CDR3 totals 12 residues. The CDR3 is CASSLAGDEQYF. DNA of the CDR3: TGTGCCAGCAGCTTGGCAGGGGACGAGCAGTACTTC. The full variable domain, its missing parts supplied by reference TRBV11-2 and TRBJ2-7, is EAGVAQSPRYKIIEKRQSVAFWCNPISGHATLYWYQQILGQGPKLLIQFQNNGVVDDSQLPKDRFSAERLKGVDSTLKIQPAKLEDSAVYLCASSLAGDEQYFGPGTRLTVT.

This clone was seen a handful of times. The chain joins TRBV20-1 to TRBJ1-6; 7 bases agree with TRBD1. V was pared by 3 bases and J by 10 bases, with 12 bases of the junction left unmatched. Germline CDR1 and CDR2: DFQATT and SNEGSKA (reference sequence). This CDR3 comprises 15 residues. The CDR3, as DNA: TGCAGTGCTAGTGGTAGGGGGCGAAGAGAATCACCCCTCCACTTT. This codes for CSASGRGRRESPLHF.

There are a few counts of this clone. This chain joins TRBV2 and TRBJ1-1, with D possibly being TRBD1 (6 bases). V was pared by 0 bases and J by 5 bases, with 10 bases between. Germline CDR1 and CDR2: SNHLY and FYNNEI. The CDR3 contains 14 residues. The CDR3 DNA reads as TGTGCCAGCAGTGAAGCGCTAGGGGGTACTGAAGCTTTCTTT. It encodes CASSEALGGTEAFF.

The chain links TRBV29-1 to TRBJ2-1; D is unresolved. The CDR3 has 12 residues. Germline V gene data show CDR1 as SQVTM and CDR2 as ANQGSEA. V lost 6 bases, J lost 3 bases, and 9 bases lay in between. CDR3: CSVNPGYNEQFF. For the CDR3, the DNA is TGCAGCGTGAACCCAGGCTACAATGAGCAGTTCTTC.

The V and J genes are TRBV6-2 or TRBV6-3 and TRBJ2-2, with D tentatively TRBD2 (6 bases). The CDR3 has 15 amino acids. V gave up 5 bases and J gave up 2 bases, with 12 bases separating them. Germline V lookup: CDR1 MNHEY, CDR2 SVGEGT. The CDR3 DNA sequence: TGTGCCAGCAGTGAGGCCGGGACTAACACCGGGGAGCTGTTTTTT. It yields the protein CASSEAGTNTGELFF.

This chain uses TRBV7-8 with TRBJ1-5, with 7 bases identical to TRBD1. CDR3 length equals 14 residues. Germline CDR1 SGHVS, CDR2 FQNEAQ. With V trimmed by 6 bases and J by 3 bases, 5 bases remained unmatched. The CDR3 DNA reads TGTGCCAGCAGTTTAACAGGGGACAATCAGCCCCAGCATTTT. Protein product: CASSLTGDNQPQHF.

This clone has more than one count but fewer than ten. The chain links TRBV4-3 to TRBJ1-1, with a possible D match to TRBD1 (5 bases). V shed 0 bases and J shed 4 bases, with 12 bases lying between them. The CDR3 consists of 15 residues. CDR1 LGHNA and CDR2 YSLEER come from the germline V gene. CDR3 DNA: TGCGCCAGCAGCCAAGATTGGGGCGGGAGCACTGAAGCTTTCTTT. Its protein is CASSQDWGGSTEAFF.

This chain joins TRBV7-9 and TRBJ1-6, with 8 bases matching TRBD1. CDR3 length equals 18 residues. After removal of 0 bases from V and 1 base from J, the junction contained 5 bases not matched to a gene. Germline lookup yields CDR1 SEHNR and CDR2 FQNEAQ (reference sequence). This CDR3 reads CASSLATGARSYNSPLHF. The CDR3 DNA reads as TGTGCCAGCAGCTTAGCGACAGGGGCTAGGTCCTATAATTCACCCCTCCACTTT.

In this sample, this clone turned up many times. The V and J genes are TRBV19 and TRBJ1-5, with D possibly being TRBD1 (5 bases). Germline-derived CDR1 and CDR2 are LNHDA and SQIVND (reference sequence). CDR3 length: 14 residues. Trimming cost V 6 bases and J 5 bases, with 14 bases left between them. CDR3 sequence (DNA): TGTGCCAGTAGCAGGGAACCTTATTATCAGCCCCAGCATTTT. Translating it yields CASSREPYYQPQHF.

The rearrangement links TRBV9 to TRBJ2-6; D perhaps matches TRBD2 (6 bases). V was clipped by 1 base and J by 0 bases, with 26 bases between them. The CDR3 consists of 22 residues. The V gene's germline CDR1 is SGDLS and CDR2 YYNGEE. The CDR3 DNA is TGTGCCAGCAGCGTATTATCCCAGGCTAGCGATTATCTTAGCTCTGGGGCCAACGTCCTGACTTTC. Translation gives CASSVLSQASDYLSSGANVLTF.

In this sample, this clone turned up many times. The V and J genes are TRBV6-2 or TRBV6-3 and TRBJ1-5; maybe TRBD1 (5 bases). CDR3 length equals 13 residues. CDR1 is MNHEY, CDR2 SVGEGT, per germline. V was trimmed by 4 bases and J by 10 bases, leaving 14 bases between them. The CDR3 sequence: CASSSSGNLPQHF. In DNA, the CDR3 is TGTGCCAGCAGTTCGTCAGGGAATCTCCCCCAGCATTTT.

The chain has TRBV5-1 and TRBJ2-7; weak D call: TRBD1 (6 bases). This CDR3 is 13 amino acids long. Trimming took off 10 bases at V and 3 bases at J, with 17 bases between the two ends. The germline CDR1 and CDR2 sequences are SGHRS and YFSETQ. The CDR3 nucleotides are TGCGCCTCAAGACAGGAGGTGGACTACGAGCAGTACTTC. Encoded protein: CASRQEVDYEQYF.

The V gene is TRBV2, the J gene TRBJ2-7, with a possible D match to TRBD1 (6 bases). V lost 7 bases and J 0 bases, leaving 13 bases between the germline ends. Germline lookup yields CDR1 SNHLY and CDR2 FYNNEI. The CDR3 contains 14 residues. CDR3 nucleotides: TGTGCCAGCACCCGGGACACCAGCTCCTACGAGCAGTACTTC. As protein: CASTRDTSSYEQYF.

The V and J genes are TRBV11-3 and TRBJ2-1; 10 bases line up with TRBD2. The ends lost 5 bases at V and 1 base at J; junction bases unmatched: 2. This CDR3 is 15 amino acids long. The germline CDR1 and CDR2 sequences are SGHNT and YENEEA. The CDR3 sequence is CASSATSGSYNEQFF. CDR3 nucleotide sequence: TGTGCCAGCAGCGCGACTAGCGGGTCCTACAATGAGCAGTTCTTC.

The chain employs TRBV4-3 and TRBJ2-7, with D possibly matching TRBD1 (6 bases). V was shortened by 1 base and J by 0 bases, with 10 bases between the two germline ends. Germline V lookup: CDR1 LGHNA, CDR2 YSLEER. The CDR3 extends over 15 amino acids. CDR3 in amino acids: CASSQAEDSSYEQYF. CDR3 in DNA: TGCGCCAGCAGCCAAGCTGAGGACAGCTCCTACGAGCAGTACTTC.

V and J are TRBV10-1 and TRBJ2-7, with a tentative D call TRBD2 (6 bases). The length of the CDR3 is 14 residues. V lost 3 bases, J lost 0 bases, and 9 bases lay in between. CDR1 is WNHNN, CDR2 SYGVQD, per germline (reference sequence). For the CDR3, the DNA is TGCGCCAGCAGTGATGGGGGGAGCTCCTACGAGCAGTACTTC. It specifies CASSDGGSSYEQYF.

This chain uses TRBV7-2 with TRBJ1-4; D is perhaps TRBD1 (5 bases). The CDR3 runs 15 residues. V gave up 4 bases and J gave up 4 bases, with 13 bases separating them. Germline V gene lookup returns CDR1 SGHTA and CDR2 FQGNSA. The CDR3 nucleotides are TGTGCCAGCAGCTCTCAGGGTATCCGTAATGAAAAACTGTTTTTT. Translated, it gives CASSSQGIRNEKLFF.